This TCR beta chain comes out of a study of blood T cell repertoires in COVID-19 (dated by TCRdb to the early 2020s). With respect to the entire study: The collaborator samples originated in the United States, Italy and Spain and spanned the acute and convalescent phases of COVID-19. The material from the prospective study consisted of cDNA or gDNA derived from T cells, B-cell-depleted T cells, or PBMCs. The dataset comprised deeply sampled blood TCRbeta repertoires from subjects exposed to, actively infected with, or recovered from COVID-19. The repertoires were made available in a free public database intended to serve as a resource for research on the immune response to SARS-CoV-2. The samples were drawn from two sources: the first 160 participants of the ongoing ImmuneRACE study, and 1,254 subjects contributed by 6 global collaborators. The sample metadata nearly always contained a de-identified subject ID, COVID-19 status, age in years and sex. Where available, HLA class I and class II types were obtained from metadata supplied by the sample provider rather than from assay-based typing.

Each collaborating institution followed its own protocols to collect whole blood in K2EDTA tubes. For TCRbeta analysis, collaborators shipped samples as frozen whole blood, isolated PBMCs, or DNA extracted from either of those sample types. TCRbeta CDR3 regions were amplified from genomic DNA by means of the immunoSEQ Assay, a bias-controlled multiplex PCR. Per the original workflow: Within the assay, amplification of reference gene primers was used to estimate how many nucleated cells each sample contained. To quantify the absolute abundance of each unique TCRbeta CDR3 rearrangement, sequence reads were collapsed and filtered. For each sample, productive Simpson clonality was calculated as the square root of Simpson's diversity index across productive rearrangements. Held by TCRdb, this immuneACCESS table contains in-frame sequences only and omits some clones. Under half of the omission traces to an unresolved V gene where checked; the cause of the rest is unknown. Clone size and V and J calls were adopted from that table, with D and trimming inferred from the DNA. The sample profile shows about 43,000 clones; about 87% of them were found once. Approximately 15% of the sample lies in the top ten.

What the work shows at the level of the full study, not this receptor alone: Clinical and demographic metadata were provided uncurated, with the amount varying by source and participant.

CDR1 LNHDA and CDR2 SQIVND are derived from the germline V gene (reference sequence). The CDR3, cysteine through phenylalanine, is 14 amino acids long. The entry retains the CDR3 DNA only, 42 bases that are in frame from base 1. The junction shows trimming of 7 bases on V and 1 base on J, plus 12 bases between the germline ends. Of note for this clone: What antigen it recognizes has not been identified. Qualities for individual bases were not recorded, and no much larger clone is one base off.

This clonotype originated in a man aged 60 to 75 with active COVID-19. The chain is encoded by TRBV19 joined to TRBJ2-3; the D segment could be TRBD1, given 8 matching bases. The sequencing input was peripheral blood. The bases read TGTGCCAGTACGGGGGGACAGGGCACAGATACGCAGTATTTT. The resulting protein is CASTGGQGTDTQYF.